Following are 20 T cell receptor beta chains from one sample sequenced in a study of OX40 agonist ivuxolimab in advanced cancers. Using immunoSEQ multiplex PCR, the repertoire was profiled, and TCRdb retains in-frame clones only, with some absent. In the table there are 70,000 to 90,000 clones, less than 95% of which are singletons. Sequences were derived from CD4+ or CD8+ T cells sorted from blood, sampled in a trial of the OX40 agonist ivuxolimab. These receptors were obtained from an adult with an advanced solid tumor such as melanoma, head and neck, liver or kidney cancer.

The chain combines TRBV28 with TRBJ2-3, with TRBD1 matching over 7 bases. CDR3 length equals 14 residues. From germline, CDR1 is MDHEN and CDR2 SYDVKM. The V gene end was trimmed by 11 bases and the J gene end by 2 bases; junction bases not matched to a gene: 10. The CDR3 region is CAGRDSFFTDTQYF. CDR3 in DNA: TGTGCCGGCCGGGACAGCTTTTTCACAGATACGCAGTATTTT.

This sequence joins TRBV5-1 and TRBJ2-1; D may be TRBD1 (6 bases). Trimming stripped 4 bases from V and 5 bases from J, with 13 bases between. Germline V gene lookup returns CDR1 SGHRS and CDR2 YFSETQ. The CDR3 consists of 14 residues. CDR3 loop: CASSPRAGDNEQFF. In DNA, the CDR3 is TGCGCCAGCAGCCCGCGGGCAGGGGACAATGAGCAGTTCTTC. The full variable domain, in which reference TRBV5-1 and TRBJ2-1 provide the parts outside the CDR3, is KAGVTQTPRYLIKTRGQQVTLSCSPISGHRSVSWYQQTPGQGLQFLFEYFSETQRNKGNFPGRFSGRQFSNSRSEMNVSTLELGDSALYLCASSPRAGDNEQFFGPGTRLTVL.

J is TRBJ2-6 and V is TRBV7-8; 9 nucleotides align to TRBD1. Germline V gene sequence: CDR1 SGHVS, CDR2 FQNEAQ. CDR3 length: 18 amino acids. Losses at the gene ends were 3 bases for V and 4 bases for J; bases not matched to a gene: 10. CDR3 residues: CASSFGTGFLGGANVLTF. CDR3 bases: TGTGCCAGCAGCTTTGGGACAGGGTTTTTGGGAGGGGCCAACGTCCTGACTTTC.

In DNA, the CDR3 is TGTGCCAGCAGCTTTGGGGGGTCAACTAACTATGGCTACACCTTC. Translating it yields CASSFGGSTNYGYTF. The chain links TRBV7-9 to TRBJ1-2; possibly TRBD1 for D (5 bases). In germline, CDR1 is SEHNR, CDR2 FQNEAQ (reference sequence). With 3 bases removed from V and 0 bases from J, the gap between germline ends came to 11 bases. CDR3 length equals 15 residues. Based on the CDR3 plus reference TRBV7-9 and TRBJ1-2, the full variable domain is DTGVSQNPRHKITKRGQNVTFRCDPISEHNRLYWYRQTLGQGPEFLTYFQNEAQLEKSRLLSDRFSAERPKGSFSTLEIQRTEQGDSAMYLCASSFGGSTNYGYTFGSGTRLTVV.

The chain combines TRBV30 with TRBJ1-4; D not resolved. This CDR3 spans 15 amino acids. Per germline, CDR1 GTSNPN and CDR2 SVGIG (reference sequence). V lost 1 base and J lost 0, with 9 bases in between. CDR3 loop: CAWSAAMTTNEKLFF. CDR3 DNA sequence: TGTGCCTGGAGTGCGGCTATGACAACTAATGAAAAACTGTTTTTT.

The chain uses TRBV15 and TRBJ1-3; the D is unclear. Germline values: CDR1 LNHNV, CDR2 YYDKDF (reference sequence). The CDR3 has 13 residues. The V end was cut by 5 bases, the J end by 1 base, with 6 bases between. CDR3 in amino acids: CATSVDSGNTIYF. In DNA form, the CDR3 reads TGTGCCACCAGCGTGGATTCTGGAAACACCATATATTTT.

The chain has TRBV7-9 and TRBJ2-5; D not resolved. Per germline, CDR1 SEHNR and CDR2 FQNEAQ (reference sequence). This CDR3 comprises 13 residues. Trimming left V 1 base short and J 1 base short, with 4 bases between. The chain's CDR3 is CASSLGPQETQYF. CDR3 DNA: TGTGCCAGCAGCTTAGGTCCCCAAGAGACCCAGTACTTC.

This chain links TRBV6-6 with TRBJ2-3, with D possibly being TRBD2 (6 bases). The germline gives CDR1 MNHNY, CDR2 SVGAGI (reference sequence). The CDR3 sequence is 14 residues long. Trimming took 11 bases from V and 2 from J, leaving 17 bases between them. CDR3 in amino acids: CACSGVAITDTQYF. The CDR3 region has the DNA TGTGCCTGTAGCGGAGTGGCAATCACAGATACGCAGTATTTT.

V and J are TRBV15 and TRBJ1-2; D may be TRBD1 (5 bases). This CDR3 spans 15 amino acids. The V end was cut by 1 base, the J end by 6 bases, with 15 bases between. In germline, CDR1 is LNHNV, CDR2 YYDKDF (reference sequence). Here the CDR3 reads CATSRVGGGSDGYTF. The DNA for the CDR3 is TGTGCCACCAGCAGAGTGGGGGGTGGTTCGGATGGCTACACCTTC.

The chain couples TRBV29-1 to TRBJ1-2, with TRBD1 as a possible D gene (5 bases). The CDR3 has 12 amino acids. Germline CDR1 is SQVTM and CDR2 is ANQGSEA. V was pared by 0 bases and J by 4 bases, with 6 bases between. CDR3 coding DNA: TGCAGCGTTGAAGAAGGGGTCTATGGCTACACCTTC. Encoded protein: CSVEEGVYGYTF.

This rearrangement joins TRBV6-6 to TRBJ1-3, with a tentative D call TRBD1 (6 bases). The germline V gene encodes CDR1 MNHNY and CDR2 SVGAGI (reference sequence). The CDR3 sequence is 16 residues long. V was shortened by 2 bases and J by 0 bases, with 11 bases between the two germline ends. The chain's CDR3 is CASSYATGNSGNTIYF. Written as DNA, the CDR3 is TGTGCCAGCAGTTACGCTACAGGGAACTCTGGAAACACCATATATTTT.

The rearrangement links TRBV4-3 to TRBJ1-1; the D gene is possibly TRBD1 (5 bases). The CDR3 sequence is 17 residues long. Trimming took 0 bases from V and 1 from J, leaving 15 bases between them. CDR1 LGHNA and CDR2 YSLEER come from the germline V gene. The CDR3 loop reads CASSQEPGAWTNTEAFF. CDR3 bases: TGCGCCAGCAGCCAAGAGCCCGGGGCCTGGACGAACACTGAAGCTTTCTTT.

The chain carries TRBV10-3 and TRBJ1-2, with D perhaps TRBD1 (5 bases). Germline V gene sequence: CDR1 ENHRY, CDR2 SYGVKD. The CDR3 has 14 amino acids. V dropped 4 bases and J dropped 2 bases, with 11 bases sitting between them. For the CDR3, the DNA is TGTGCCATCAGTGTGGGGGGAGAGAACTATGGCTACACCTTC. Residues: CAISVGGENYGYTF.

This sequence joins TRBV28 and TRBJ2-7; D is perhaps TRBD2 (5 bases). From germline, CDR1 is MDHEN and CDR2 SYDVKM. Trimming stripped 6 bases from V and 3 bases from J, with 15 bases between. CDR3 length: 14 residues. The CDR3 DNA reads TGTGCCAGCAGGGAGGAGCCCCCAAACTACGAGCAGTACTTC. Protein product: CASREEPPNYEQYF.

The gene calls are TRBV6-6 and TRBJ2-6; D unresolved. The V and J ends lost 7 bases and 0 bases respectively, with 13 bases between them. The germline V gene encodes CDR1 MNHNY and CDR2 SVGAGI (reference sequence). This CDR3 is 16 amino acids long. The CDR3: CASTPLASSGANVLTF. CDR3 nucleotides: TGTGCCAGCACCCCTTTAGCAAGCTCTGGGGCCAACGTCCTGACTTTC.

This clone was counted a single time. The genes are TRBV7-9 and TRBJ1-5; TRBD1 is a possible D gene (5 bases). Trimming shortened V by 1 base and J by 2 bases, and 9 bases separated the two germline ends. This CDR3 region has 15 residues. Germline CDR1 reads SEHNR; CDR2 reads FQNEAQ (reference sequence). CDR3 coding DNA: TGTGCCAGCAGCTTAGAGGGGTGGGGCAATCAGCCCCAGCATTTT. Protein: CASSLEGWGNQPQHF.

This clone has more than one count but fewer than ten. The V call is TRBV7-9, the J call TRBJ1-4, with D unclear. The CDR3 contains 14 residues. V gave up 3 bases and J gave up 4 bases, with 9 bases separating them. Germline values: CDR1 SEHNR, CDR2 FQNEAQ (reference sequence). CDR3 protein: CASSFNRYNEKLFF. CDR3 nucleotides: TGTGCCAGCAGCTTTAACAGATATAATGAAAAACTGTTTTTT.

The chain couples TRBV7-8 to TRBJ2-7, with D uncertain. The V and J ends lost 4 bases and 3 bases respectively, with 10 bases between them. Germline V gene sequence: CDR1 SGHVS, CDR2 FQNEAQ. The CDR3 consists of 13 residues. In DNA, the CDR3 is TGTGCCAGCAGCTCTTATCCAGGCTACGAGCAGTACGTC. Translation: CASSSYPGYEQYV.

The chain combines TRBV10-2 with TRBJ2-1; D remains unclear. The CDR3 spans 12 residues. The germline gives CDR1 WSHSY, CDR2 SAAADI. V gave up 7 bases and J gave up 4 bases, with 8 bases separating them. DNA for the CDR3: TGCGCCAGCAAACCGGCTTACAATGAGCAGTTCTTC. Amino acids: CASKPAYNEQFF.

Here the CDR3 reads CASSSLQGSATEAFF. The CDR3 DNA is TGTGCCAGCAGTTCCCTACAGGGGTCCGCGACTGAAGCTTTCTTT. V is TRBV6-6 and J is TRBJ1-1; 7 nucleotides agree with TRBD1. This CDR3 has 15 amino acids. V was clipped by 4 bases and J by 5 bases; unmatched bases: 10. Germline V gene data show CDR1 as MNHNY and CDR2 as SVGAGI (reference sequence).